This is a list of T cell receptor beta chains from one sample in a study of T cells in tumors after PD-1 blockade. Some clones are missing from TCRdb's copy, which holds only in-frame ones; the method was immunoSEQ multiplex PCR. The table shows around 13,000 clones, with about 69% occurring only once. The sequencing used tumor tissue, collected before anti-PD-1 treatment. The receptors originated from a human donor with cutaneous squamous cell carcinoma. The CDR3 runs from the conserved cysteine through the conserved F or W. A D gene is named only where the DNA matches it firmly. A row's size may be missing; if present it is once, few, many or a size class.

length,size,V,J,D,CDR3,DNA
13,NA,TRBV6-6,TRBJ1-1,NA,CASTSTGLTEAFF,TGTGCCAGCACCTCAACAGGGCTCACTGAAGCTTTCTTT
13,NA,TRBV24-1,TRBJ2-7,NA,CATSDRPGSEQYF,TGTGCCACCAGTGACAGGCCCGGGAGCGAGCAGTACTTC
18,NA,TRBV7-3,TRBJ2-1,TRBD2,CASSPRPSGGSSYNEQFF,TGTGCCAGCAGCCCGCGGCCTAGCGGGGGGAGCTCCTACAATGAGCAGTTCTTC
16,few,TRBV7-6,TRBJ2-1,TRBD1,CASSAQGQGSYNEQFF,TGTGCCAGCAGCGCCCAGGGACAGGGCTCCTACAATGAGCAGTTCTTC
13,once,TRBV29-1,TRBJ1-2,NA,CSVEYPGTFGYTF,TGCAGCGTTGAATACCCAGGGACCTTTGGCTACACCTTC
17,NA,TRBV18,TRBJ2-3,NA,CASSLTAARGGTDTQYF,TGTGCCAGCTCACTAACTGCCGCCAGGGGGGGCACAGATACGCAGTATTTT
13,NA,TRBV5-5,TRBJ2-7,NA,CASSWTGGGEQYF,TGTGCCAGCAGCTGGACCGGAGGAGGGGAGCAGTACTTC
13,once,TRBV21-1,TRBJ2-4,NA,CASHLKAKNIQYF,TGTGCCAGCCACCTAAAAGCCAAAAACATTCAGTACTTC
15,NA,TRBV10-3,TRBJ2-2,NA,CAISEPGQNTGELFF,TGTGCCATCAGTGAACCGGGACAAAACACCGGGGAGCTGTTTTTT
17,few,TRBV7-8,TRBJ2-3,NA,CASSDPLWRGLTDTQYF,TGTGCCAGCAGCGACCCTCTGTGGCGGGGGCTCACAGATACGCAGTATTTT
17,NA,TRBV7-8,TRBJ2-1,TRBD2,CASSSLFKAGLYNEQFF,TGTGCCAGCAGCTCACTCTTTAAAGCGGGACTCTACAATGAGCAGTTCTTC
12,NA,TRBV12-5,TRBJ2-1,NA,CASVGLPGEQFF,TGTGCTAGTGTTGGCCTACCAGGGGAGCAGTTCTTC
14,NA,TRBV11-3,TRBJ2-2,TRBD2,CASSLAGSTGELFF,TGTGCCAGCAGCCTAGCGGGGTCCACCGGGGAGCTGTTTTTT
16,few,TRBV7-2,TRBJ2-3,NA,CASSQQQGGRTDTQYF,TGTGCCAGCAGCCAGCAGCAGGGGGGGCGGACAGATACGCAGTATTTT
14,medium-sized,TRBV6-2/TRBV6-3,TRBJ1-5,NA,CASSPPSHSQPQHF,TGTGCCAGCAGTCCCCCCTCGCATAGTCAGCCCCAGCATTTT
11,NA,TRBV10-3,TRBJ2-7,NA,CATGPSYEQYF,TGTGCCACAGGGCCATCCTACGAGCAGTACTTC
15,NA,TRBV3-1/TRBV3-2,TRBJ2-7,TRBD2,CASSQGLAVSYEQYF,TGTGCCAGCAGCCAAGGACTAGCGGTCTCCTACGAGCAGTACTTC
14,few,TRBV7-9,TRBJ1-1,NA,CASSVAQGTTEAFF,TGTGCCAGCAGCGTCGCTCAGGGGACCACTGAAGCTTTCTTT
12,NA,TRBV5-4,TRBJ2-5,NA,CASSSDRETQYF,TGTGCCAGCAGTTCTGACAGAGAGACCCAGTACTTC
13,medium-sized,TRBV10-3,TRBJ2-2,NA,CAIRDRVDGELFF,TGTGCCATCAGGGACCGTGTGGACGGGGAGCTGTTTTTT
15,few,TRBV5-4,TRBJ2-5,NA,CASSFGGEAQETQYF,TGTGCCAGCAGCTTCGGGGGCGAGGCCCAAGAGACCCAGTACTTC
19,NA,TRBV7-6,TRBJ2-3,TRBD2,CASSSFGLAGDEFRDTQYF,TGTGCCAGCAGCTCTTTTGGACTAGCGGGGGACGAGTTCAGAGATACGCAGTATTTT
15,NA,TRBV5-4,TRBJ2-7,NA,CASSFFGPRSVEQYF,TGTGCCAGCAGCTTCTTTGGACCAAGGTCTGTCGAGCAGTACTTC
16,NA,TRBV5-1,TRBJ2-3,NA,CASSSGHNAPRDTQYF,TGCGCCAGCAGCAGCGGACACAACGCACCTCGAGATACGCAGTATTTT
16,NA,TRBV7-9,TRBJ2-6,NA,CASSLGRGSGANVLTF,TGTGCCAGCAGCTTGGGAAGAGGCTCTGGGGCCAACGTCCTGACTTTC
15,NA,TRBV3-1/TRBV3-2,TRBJ1-6,NA,CASSQAGYGNSPLHF,TGTGCCAGCAGCCAAGCAGGGTACGGGAATTCACCCCTCCACTTT
13,NA,TRBV12-3/TRBV12-4,TRBJ2-3,NA,CASSFKGADTQYF,TGTGCCAGCAGTTTCAAGGGGGCAGATACGCAGTATTTT
16,NA,TRBV18,TRBJ2-1,TRBD2,CASSPQTGRTDNEQFF,TGTGCCAGCTCACCGCAGACCGGGAGGACCGACAATGAGCAGTTCTTC
13,NA,TRBV5-4,TRBJ1-1,NA,CASSFDRNTEAFF,TGTGCCAGCAGCTTTGACAGGAACACTGAAGCTTTCTTT
14,few,TRBV5-8,TRBJ1-1,TRBD1,CASSRGTGNTEAFF,TGTGCCAGCAGCAGGGGGACAGGGAACACTGAAGCTTTCTTT
16,few,TRBV19,TRBJ2-7,TRBD1,CASSQVSGQTPYEQYF,TGTGCCAGTAGCCAAGTCTCGGGACAGACCCCCTACGAGCAGTACTTC
14,NA,TRBV5-5,TRBJ1-5,NA,CASSSIWANQPQHF,TGTGCCAGCAGCTCGATTTGGGCGAATCAGCCCCAGCATTTT
12,once,TRBV2,TRBJ2-7,TRBD1,CASSATGNEQYF,TGTGCCAGCAGCGCGACAGGGAACGAGCAGTACTTC
13,few,TRBV19,TRBJ1-5,NA,CASSKGILQPQHF,TGTGCCAGTAGTAAGGGCATCTTACAGCCCCAGCATTTT
13,few,TRBV9,TRBJ1-1,NA,CASSAPPHTEAFF,TGTGCCAGCAGCGCTCCCCCCCACACTGAAGCTTTCTTT
16,NA,TRBV24-1,TRBJ2-2,NA,CATSVGGGQNTGELFF,TGTGCCACCAGTGTAGGTGGGGGGCAAAACACCGGGGAGCTGTTTTTT
14,NA,TRBV7-2,TRBJ2-7,NA,CASSPIWGSYEQYF,TGTGCCAGCAGCCCTATATGGGGCTCCTACGAGCAGTACTTC
15,few,TRBV3-1/TRBV3-2,TRBJ1-2,NA,CASSQTDRYNYGYTF,TGTGCCAGCAGCCAAACTGACAGATATAACTATGGCTACACCTTC
14,NA,TRBV6-5,TRBJ2-7,NA,CASSYEGSDYEQYF,TGTGCCAGCAGTTACGAAGGCAGCGACTACGAGCAGTACTTC
16,large,TRBV18,TRBJ1-3,TRBD1,CASSTGQGARGNTIYF,TGTGCCAGCTCAACGGGACAGGGGGCGCGCGGAAACACCATATATTTT
15,NA,TRBV28,TRBJ2-7,TRBD1,CASSLPDRAPHEQYF,TGTGCCAGCAGTCTCCCCGACAGGGCGCCCCACGAGCAGTACTTC
15,NA,TRBV7-2,TRBJ1-4,NA,CASSLQRTMNEKLFF,TGTGCCAGCAGCTTACAGAGGACGATGAATGAAAAACTGTTTTTT
14,NA,TRBV5-6,TRBJ1-2,NA,CASSLEGGLGGYTF,TGTGCCAGCAGCTTGGAGGGGGGGCTAGGAGGCTACACCTTC
16,NA,TRBV7-2,TRBJ1-4,TRBD1,CASSSPPGQRNEKLFF,TGTGCCAGCAGCTCACCTCCGGGACAGAGAAATGAAAAACTGTTTTTT
12,hyperexpanded,TRBV3-1/TRBV3-2,TRBJ2-1,NA,CASSQEANEQFF,TGTGCCAGCAGCCAAGAGGCGAATGAGCAGTTCTTC
12,NA,TRBV6-1,TRBJ2-7,NA,CASSEVAHEQYF,TGTGCCAGCAGTGAAGTGGCACACGAGCAGTACTTC
16,NA,TRBV18,TRBJ2-3,TRBD1,CASSPSRQGAADTQYF,TGTGCCAGCTCACCAAGTCGACAGGGGGCAGCAGATACGCAGTATTTT
14,few,TRBV15,TRBJ1-1,NA,CATSRAGSDTEAFF,TGTGCCACCAGCAGAGCAGGTTCGGACACTGAAGCTTTCTTT
15,NA,TRBV18,TRBJ2-7,NA,CASSHRGPKTYEQYF,TGTGCCAGCTCCCACCGAGGTCCTAAAACCTACGAGCAGTACTTC
15,NA,TRBV7-9,TRBJ1-2,TRBD1,CASSLAGQAVDGYTF,TGTGCCAGCAGCTTAGCCGGACAGGCAGTAGATGGCTACACCTTC
15,NA,TRBV6-5,TRBJ2-3,TRBD1,CASRPQGADTDTQYF,TGTGCCAGCAGACCCCAGGGGGCTGACACAGATACGCAGTATTTT
13,few,TRBV14,TRBJ1-1,NA,CASSQVGGTEAFF,TGTGCCAGCAGCCAAGTGGGGGGCACTGAAGCTTTCTTT
16,NA,TRBV27,TRBJ1-1,TRBD1,CASNKIGTGGNTEAFF,TGTGCCAGCAACAAGATCGGGACAGGGGGGAACACTGAAGCTTTCTTT
15,NA,TRBV11-1,TRBJ1-1,TRBD1,CASSHLGTVNTEAFF,TGTGCCAGCAGCCACCTAGGGACAGTGAACACTGAAGCTTTCTTT
14,NA,TRBV6-2/TRBV6-3,TRBJ2-7,NA,CASSTGQPSYEQYF,TGTGCCAGCAGCACGGGGCAACCCTCCTACGAGCAGTACTTC
13,NA,TRBV6-5,TRBJ2-7,TRBD1,CASDRDRGGEQYF,TGTGCCAGCGACCGGGACAGGGGGGGCGAGCAGTACTTC
12,NA,TRBV2,TRBJ2-5,NA,CASSEGVRTQYF,TGTGCCAGCAGTGAAGGCGTCCGGACCCAGTACTTC
15,few,TRBV6-5,TRBJ2-7,NA,CASSPQIRQAYEQYF,TGTGCCAGCAGTCCTCAAATAAGACAGGCCTACGAGCAGTACTTC
15,NA,TRBV5-1,TRBJ1-1,TRBD1,CASSKRTDRVTEAFF,TGCGCCAGCAGCAAACGAACCGACAGGGTCACTGAAGCTTTCTTT
15,NA,TRBV7-9,TRBJ2-5,TRBD1,CASSFMQTGAETQYF,TGTGCCAGCAGCTTTATGCAGACAGGGGCAGAGACCCAGTACTTC